Sequencing of this T cell receptor (beta chain) was carried out in a study of CD8+CD57+ T cells in acquired aplastic anemia. About the study: Sorted CD4+ and CD8+ cells gave a mean 3.2 ug DNA, range roughly 0.18 to 30 ug.

Template material for TCR beta VDJ and CDR3 profiling consisted of genomic DNA. A single record per CDR3 protein comes from TCRdb applying MiXCR to the reads. The table lists around 200,000 distinct CDR3 sequences, just under 50% of them singletons. From germline, CDR1 is LNHNV and CDR2 YYDKDF (reference sequence). Losses at the gene ends were 3 bases for V and 5 bases for J; bases not matched to a gene: 7. The CDR3 length is 14 residues. Sequenced patients had shown CD8+CD57+ cell expansion by flow cytometry. The sample was sorted CD4+, CD8+, or CD8+CD57+ T cells (not recorded which) from PBMCs. This clonotype was sampled from a human donor with aplastic anemia. V and J are TRBV15 and TRBJ2-7; 7 bases align to TRBD2. In DNA form, the CDR3 reads TGTGCCACCAGCAGGGGGGGGGGAAAAAACGAGCAGTACTTC. As protein: CATSRGGGKNEQYF.